These T cell receptor beta chains were read from a single sample in a study of monozygotic twins with cystic fibrosis. TCRdb's copy holds only in-frame clones and misses some; the assay was immunoSEQ multiplex PCR. The repertoire consists of some 32,000 clones, with roughly 90% occurring once and the leading ten covering around 0.99%. The sequenced sample consisted of blood. The receptor source for this set is a girl aged 2-10 years with cystic fibrosis. CDR3s include the opening cysteine and the closing phenylalanine or tryptophan. D genes are given only for firm matches. Clone size is shown for a subset of rows, as once, few, many or a class of expanded clone.

J | D | V | size | DNA | CDR3
TRBJ2-7 | - | TRBV5-6 | - | TGTGCCAGCAGCTTTGGGGTTGGCGACGAGCAGTACTTC | CASSFGVGDEQYF
TRBJ2-5 | - | TRBV2 | few | TGTGCCAGCAACCCTAATGGCGGGACCCAGTACTTC | CASNPNGGTQYF
TRBJ1-4 | - | TRBV9 | once | TGTGCCAGCAGCGTAGGTGGGCACACTAATGAAAAACTGTTTTTT | CASSVGGHTNEKLFF
TRBJ2-5 | - | TRBV19 | - | TGTGCCAGTAGTGTAGCGTTCGAGACCCAGTACTTC | CASSVAFETQYF
TRBJ1-4 | - | TRBV6-5 | - | TGTGCCAGCAGACAACATAGTGGCGGAGAAAAACTGTTTTTT | CASRQHSGGEKLFF
TRBJ1-6 | TRBD1 | TRBV7-2 | - | TGTGCCAGCAGCCCGGACAGGGTATCACCCCTCCACTTT | CASSPDRVSPLHF
TRBJ2-1 | - | TRBV7-2 | - | TGTGCCAGCAGCTCCTCCAGATACAATGAGCAGTTCTTC | CASSSSRYNEQFF
TRBJ1-1 | - | TRBV19 | few | TGTGCCAGTAGTATTCAAGGAGGGGAAGCTTTCTTT | CASSIQGGEAFF
TRBJ1-5 | - | TRBV30 | - | TGTGCCTGGAGTGGGATCGGCAATCAGCCCCAGCATTTT | CAWSGIGNQPQHF
TRBJ1-2 | - | TRBV19 | - | TGTGCCAGTACCCCTAGCGGCCGCGACTCCTATGGCTACACCTTC | CASTPSGRDSYGYTF
TRBJ1-2 | - | TRBV7-9 | - | TGTGCCAGCAGCTCGGGCCCTAGCGGTGGCTACACCTTC | CASSSGPSGGYTF
TRBJ2-1 | TRBD2 | TRBV4-3 | few | TGCGCCAGCAGCCAAGATAGGCTAGCGGGAAGCTCCTACAATGAGCAGTTCTTC | CASSQDRLAGSSYNEQFF
TRBJ2-7 | TRBD2 | TRBV5-6 | - | TGTGCCAGCAGCCCCCTGGGGATAGCGGGTGCCTACGAGCAGTACTTC | CASSPLGIAGAYEQYF
TRBJ1-2 | TRBD1 | TRBV19 | - | TGTGCCAGTAGTCCACAGGGGTGGGATGGCTACACCTTC | CASSPQGWDGYTF
TRBJ2-1 | - | TRBV14 | - | TGTGCCAGCAGCCCCGGACAAGTAGGTGAGCAGTTCTTC | CASSPGQVGEQFF